These 9 T cell receptor beta chains share one sample of origin, sequenced in a study of shared clonotypes between healthy human individuals. Clones were sequenced by immunoSEQ multiplex PCR, and TCRdb holds only the in-frame ones, with some missing. The table includes 2 million to 2.5 million clones, roughly 92% detected once. The sample taken for sequencing was naive CD4+ T cells from PBMCs. Subset noted: CD45RA+ positively selected. The source of these receptors is a man aged 18 to 35 in good health. Some clones in this sample may be carry-over from other donors' samples.

The chain couples TRBV10-3 to TRBJ1-2; D might be TRBD1 (6 bases). This CDR3 region has 16 residues. V was shortened by 3 bases and J by 7 bases, with 21 bases between the two germline ends. CDR1 ENHRY and CDR2 SYGVKD come from the germline V gene. This CDR3 reads CAISEFYQGPSPGYTF. For the CDR3, the DNA is TGTGCCATCAGTGAATTTTATCAGGGGCCGTCGCCTGGCTACACCTTC.

The genes are TRBV30 and TRBJ2-2; D perhaps matches TRBD2 (5 bases). Germline values: CDR1 GTSNPN, CDR2 SVGIG (reference sequence). The CDR3 consists of 15 residues. Trimming removed 0 bases at V and 5 bases at J, with 13 bases between. CDR3 protein: CAWSVQRIGTGELFF. CDR3 DNA: TGTGCCTGGAGTGTACAGCGGATTGGGACCGGGGAGCTGTTTTTT.

The genes are TRBV27 and TRBJ1-5, with no clear D. CDR3 length: 15 amino acids. CDR1 is MNHEY, CDR2 SMNVEV, per germline (reference sequence). The ends were cut back, 4 bases at V and 5 bases at J, with 15 bases in the middle. The CDR3 sequence is CASSSWGGDDQPQHF. The CDR3 DNA sequence: TGTGCCAGCAGTTCTTGGGGAGGTGATGATCAGCCCCAGCATTTT.

The chain links TRBV9 to TRBJ1-1, with D maybe TRBD1 (6 bases). The germline gives CDR1 SGDLS, CDR2 YYNGEE. The CDR3 contains 15 residues. V was trimmed by 3 bases and J by 3 bases, leaving 15 bases between them. The CDR3 DNA follows: TGTGCCAGCAGCGCCAGTGAACAGGGCTACACTGAAGCTTTCTTT. It translates to CASSASEQGYTEAFF.

There are a few counts of this clone. The same CDR3 arises from other DNA sequences in this sample as well. The V and J genes are TRBV18 and TRBJ2-7; D ambiguous. CDR3 length: 12 residues. Between the trimmed V and J ends, which lost 1 base and 4 bases, there was a span of 5 bases. Germline lookup yields CDR1 KGHSH and CDR2 LQKENI. The CDR3 region is CASSPLGYEQYF. CDR3 DNA: TGTGCCAGCTCACCACTTGGGTACGAGCAGTACTTC.

The J gene is TRBJ2-3, the V gene TRBV2; 9 bases are shared with TRBD2. The CDR3 runs to 15 residues. Germline V gene sequence: CDR1 SNHLY, CDR2 FYNNEI. Unmatched junction bases numbered 3, after V lost 4 bases and J lost 1 base. The DNA of the CDR3 is TGTGCCAGCAGTGCTAGCGGGGCTCGCACAGATACGCAGTATTTT. It encodes CASSASGARTDTQYF.

The chain is built from TRBV7-2 and TRBJ1-2, with D perhaps TRBD1 (6 bases). V lost 1 base, J lost 3 bases, and 9 bases lay in between. This CDR3 has 14 residues. In germline, CDR1 is SGHTA, CDR2 FQGNSA. CDR3 coding DNA: TGTGCCAGCAGCTTAGATCAGGGGTACTATGGCTACACCTTC. Translated: CASSLDQGYYGYTF.

The CDR3, as DNA: TGCGCCAGCAGCATTACGGGACAGTCCCAAGAGACCCAGTACTTC. Protein product: CASSITGQSQETQYF. V gene TRBV5-1 combines with J gene TRBJ2-5; 7 nucleotides line up with TRBD1. CDR3 length equals 15 residues. Germline CDR1 is SGHRS and CDR2 is YFSETQ. The J segment lost 1 base and the V segment lost 4 bases, leaving 7 bases of the junction unmatched. The complete variable domain, with remaining parts taken from reference TRBV5-1 and TRBJ2-5, reads KAGVTQTPRYLIKTRGQQVTLSCSPISGHRSVSWYQQTPGQGLQFLFEYFSETQRNKGNFPGRFSGRQFSNSRSEMNVSTLELGDSALYLCASSITGQSQETQYFGPGTRLLVL.

The chain has TRBV7-2 and TRBJ2-5; weak D call: TRBD2 (6 bases). Deletions cut 1 base from V and 5 bases from J, with 11 bases between. The V gene's germline CDR1 is SGHTA and CDR2 FQGNSA. The CDR3 is made up of 14 amino acids. The CDR3 DNA follows: TGTGCCAGCAGCTTAGAGGAGGGCGCGGAGACCCAGTACTTC. Its protein product is CASSLEEGAETQYF.